The 18 T cell receptor beta chains given below trace back to one sample, sequenced in a study of cytomegalovirus exposure and HLA in healthy donors. Primers for the PCR totalled 60 Vbeta and 13 Jbeta. Repertoires were generated with immunoSEQ multiplex PCR, while TCRdb's copy carries only in-frame clones and drops some. This table holds roughly 63,000 clones, approximately 75% found once. Sequenced material: PBMCs. Every receptor here comes from a man between 45 and 60 years old in good health and CMV-seropositive.

In its sample, this clone was seen a few times. The rearrangement joins TRBV19 to TRBJ1-6, with TRBD1 matching 8 bases. V trimming: 7 bases; J trimming: 12 bases; junction bases outside the gene matches: 5. CDR1 is LNHDA and CDR2 is SQIVND in the germline V gene (reference sequence). The CDR3 totals 12 residues. CDR3 residues: CASTIQGGPLHF. CDR3 nucleotide sequence: TGTGCCAGTACCATACAGGGGGGACCCCTCCACTTT.

The gene calls are TRBV14 and TRBJ2-7; 14 positions agree with TRBD2. CDR3 length equals 16 residues. The germline V gene has CDR1 SGHDN and CDR2 FVKESK. V gave up 4 bases and J gave up 2 bases; unmatched junction bases: 4. The CDR3 DNA follows: TGTGCCAGCAGCCGCGGGACTAGCGGGAGAACCTACGAGCAGTACTTC. It specifies CASSRGTSGRTYEQYF.

This clone was observed a few times. V usage is TRBV7-9 and J usage is TRBJ1-5; possibly TRBD1 for D (6 bases). There are 12 residues in the CDR3. Trimming cost V 5 bases and J 5 bases, with 7 bases left between them. From germline, CDR1 is SEHNR and CDR2 FQNEAQ (reference sequence). CDR3 bases: TGTGCCAGCAGCCGACAGGATCAGCCCCAGCATTTT. Translation: CASSRQDQPQHF.

The chain joins TRBV5-1 to TRBJ2-5, with D maybe TRBD1 (6 bases). V gave up 0 bases and J gave up 7 bases, with 16 bases separating them. Germline CDR1 is SGHRS and CDR2 is YFSETQ. The CDR3 length is 15 residues. CDR3 DNA sequence: TGCGCCAGCAGCTTGGCCCTTGCAGGGGACGGGACCCAGTACTTC. Protein product: CASSLALAGDGTQYF. The entire variable domain, with the rest obtained from reference TRBV5-1 and TRBJ2-5, is as follows: KAGVTQTPRYLIKTRGQQVTLSCSPISGHRSVSWYQQTPGQGLQFLFEYFSETQRNKGNFPGRFSGRQFSNSRSEMNVSTLELGDSALYLCASSLALAGDGTQYFGPGTRLLVL.

The chain has TRBV5-1 and TRBJ2-7; 10 bases match TRBD1. Germline V gene lookup returns CDR1 SGHRS and CDR2 YFSETQ. V gave up 7 bases and J gave up 1 base; unmatched junction bases: 5. CDR3 length equals 14 residues. The CDR3 sequence: CASAPGQGSYEQYF. CDR3 DNA: TGCGCCAGCGCCCCGGGACAGGGGTCCTACGAGCAGTACTTC.

This chain connects TRBV4-1 to TRBJ2-7; 8 nucleotides line up with TRBD1. The V gene's germline CDR1 is MGHRA and CDR2 YSYEKL. Germline trimming cut 5 bases from V and 4 bases from J; bases unmatched to any gene: 7. The CDR3 consists of 14 residues. The CDR3 spells CASSWTGKEYEQYF. The CDR3 DNA reads TGCGCCAGCAGCTGGACAGGGAAAGAATACGAGCAGTACTTC.

The genes are TRBV6-4 and TRBJ2-1; tentatively, D is TRBD2 (6 bases). This CDR3 contains 16 residues. CDR1 MRHNA and CDR2 SNTAGT come from the germline V gene. V was clipped by 0 bases and J by 2 bases, with 11 bases between them. The CDR3 bases are TGTGCCAGCAGTGACTCGGGGGGTAGCCCCTACAATGAGCAGTTCTTC. Residues: CASSDSGGSPYNEQFF.

The rearrangement joins TRBV27 to TRBJ1-6; D is uncertain. The length of the CDR3 is 10 residues. Germline CDR1 MNHEY, CDR2 SMNVEV (reference sequence). V lost 10 bases to trimming and J lost 6 bases, with 4 bases between them. CDR3 DNA sequence: TGTGCCACCCTTAATTCACCCCTCCACTTT. It encodes CATLNSPLHF.

V usage is TRBV7-2 and J usage is TRBJ2-7; 11 bases fit TRBD1. Germline CDR1 is SGHTA and CDR2 is FQGNSA. The CDR3 runs to 15 residues. The J segment lost 0 bases and the V segment lost 3 bases, leaving 1 base of the junction unmatched. The CDR3 nucleotides are TGTGCCAGCAGCTTCGGGACAGGGGGCTCCTACGAGCAGTACTTC. Its translation is CASSFGTGGSYEQYF.

The chain uses TRBV28 and TRBJ2-3; 12 bases map to TRBD2. This CDR3 comprises 19 residues. V dropped 3 bases and J dropped 1; count of bases not matched to a gene: 11. CDR1 MDHEN and CDR2 SYDVKM come from the germline V gene. CDR3 coding DNA: TGTGCCAGCAGTTTGGGAGCCTCCGGGACTAGCGGGCGCACAGATACGCAGTATTTT. Encoded protein: CASSLGASGTSGRTDTQYF.

The genes are TRBV28 and TRBJ1-1; TRBD1 aligns across 7 bases. The CDR3 is 14 residues long. V lost 5 bases and J lost 5; bases outside the gene matches: 8. CDR1 and CDR2 from the germline V gene are MDHEN and SYDVKM. CDR3 in DNA: TGTGCCAGCAGTCAAACAGGGGTCGGGACTGAAGCTTTCTTT. The encoded protein is CASSQTGVGTEAFF. The full variable domain, completed using reference TRBV28 and TRBJ1-1, is DVKVTQSSRYLVKRTGEKVFLECVQDMDHENMFWYRQDPGLGLRLIYFSYDVKMKEKGDIPEGYSVSREKKERFSLILESASTNQTSMYLCASSQTGVGTEAFFGQGTRLTVV.

The chain carries TRBV18 and TRBJ1-6; D unresolved. The CDR3 runs 16 residues. V was trimmed by 5 bases and J by 8 bases, leaving 19 bases between them. CDR1 and CDR2 (germline): KGHSH, LQKENI. CDR3 sequence reads: CASSANSGSIHSPLHF. CDR3 in DNA: TGTGCCAGCTCAGCCAATTCCGGGTCCATACATTCACCCCTCCACTTT.

The chain employs TRBV7-9 and TRBJ1-2, with 8 bases aligning to TRBD1. This CDR3 is 14 amino acids long. V was clipped by 9 bases and J by 4 bases; unmatched bases: 10. Germline loops: CDR1 SEHNR, CDR2 FQNEAQ (reference sequence). The CDR3 region is CARSTSDRAYGYTF. The CDR3 DNA is TGTGCCAGGAGCACATCGGACAGGGCCTATGGCTACACCTTC.

The V gene is TRBV6-5, the J gene TRBJ2-2; TRBD2 aligns across 13 bases. The CDR3 length is 15 residues. Germline V gene lookup returns CDR1 MNHEY and CDR2 SVGAGI. With 6 bases clipped from V and 6 bases from J, the junction kept 4 bases outside the gene matches. The chain's CDR3 is CASRRTSGGSGELFF. In DNA, the CDR3 is TGTGCCAGCAGAAGGACTAGCGGGGGATCCGGGGAGCTGTTTTTT.

This chain links TRBV7-6 with TRBJ2-1; a weak D match, TRBD1 (6 bases). Germline lookup yields CDR1 SGHVS and CDR2 FNYEAQ. V was pared by 1 base and J by 2 bases, with 15 bases between. The CDR3 runs 17 residues. CDR3 coding DNA: TGTGCCAGCAGCTTAGGAGGGGGTGGCCGAGCCTACAATGAGCAGTTCTTC. The encoded protein is CASSLGGGGRAYNEQFF.

The V and J genes are TRBV9 and TRBJ2-3, with TRBD1 as a possible D gene (6 bases). V lost 2 bases to trimming and J lost 0 bases, with 10 bases between them. The CDR3 is 15 amino acids. CDR1 and CDR2 (germline): SGDLS, YYNGEE. The chain's CDR3 is CASSVEDSSTDTQYF. CDR3 sequence (DNA): TGTGCCAGCAGCGTGGAGGACAGCAGCACAGATACGCAGTATTTT.

The chain employs TRBV20-1 and TRBJ1-1; D is uncertain. V was shortened by 6 bases and J by 6 bases, with 8 bases between the two germline ends. In germline, CDR1 is DFQATT, CDR2 SNEGSKA (reference sequence). CDR3 length: 10 residues. CDR3 loop: CSAQRAEAFF. CDR3 nucleotides: TGCAGTGCCCAGAGGGCTGAAGCTTTCTTT.

The V call is TRBV27, the J call TRBJ2-7, with TRBD1 matching 9 bases. Germline V CDR1 and CDR2: MNHEY, SMNVEV (reference sequence). This CDR3 has 16 residues. Trimming removed 6 bases from V and 3 bases from J; junction bases left unmatched: 12. CDR3 amino acids: CASSQPPGQGLYEQYF. Here the CDR3 DNA reads TGTGCCAGCAGCCAACCTCCGGGACAGGGCCTCTACGAGCAGTACTTC.